The 22 T cell receptor beta chains given below trace back to one sample, sequenced in a study of cytomegalovirus exposure and HLA in healthy donors. Primers: 60 Vbeta forward and 13 Jbeta reverse. Assay: immunoSEQ multiplex PCR; the TCRdb copy retains only in-frame clones and omits some. Seen here are fewer than 200,000 clones, approximately 84% observed once, and the top ten hold roughly 4.5%. Sequences were obtained from PBMCs. The receptor source for this set is a woman aged 50 to 60 in good health and CMV-seropositive.

V gene TRBV9 combines with J gene TRBJ2-3; no reliable D call. CDR1 and CDR2 from the germline V gene are SGDLS and YYNGEE. The CDR3 runs to 12 residues. Trimming took 4 bases from V and 4 from J, leaving 7 bases between them. The CDR3 spells CASSPQSDTQYF. In nucleotides, the CDR3 is TGTGCCAGCAGCCCGCAGTCAGATACGCAGTATTTT.

The genes are TRBV9 and TRBJ2-1, with TRBD2 matching 9 bases. The CDR3 extends over 15 amino acids. After removal of 4 bases from V and 3 bases from J, the junction contained 5 bases not matched to a gene. Germline V gene data show CDR1 as SGDLS and CDR2 as YYNGEE. CDR3 amino acids: CASSTRLAVYNEQFF. CDR3 nucleotide sequence: TGTGCCAGCAGCACCCGACTAGCGGTCTACAATGAGCAGTTCTTC.

The chain has TRBV18 and TRBJ1-5; the D gene is possibly TRBD1 (6 bases). This CDR3 has 16 residues. The germline gives CDR1 KGHSH, CDR2 LQKENI. The V and J ends lost 3 bases and 2 bases respectively, with 14 bases between them. The CDR3 DNA is TGTGCCAGCTCACCCACAGGGAGTAATGGCAATCAGCCCCAGCATTTT. Encoded protein: CASSPTGSNGNQPQHF.

This sequence joins TRBV29-1 and TRBJ2-7, with D unclear. Germline CDR1 is SQVTM and CDR2 is ANQGSEA. The CDR3 totals 15 residues. V was shortened by 4 bases and J by 2 bases, with 18 bases between the two germline ends. This chain's CDR3 is CSVVSPRRPTYEQYF. The CDR3 DNA reads as TGCAGCGTTGTTTCTCCGCGGCGACCAACCTACGAGCAGTACTTC.

On this clone: The junction departs from germline at one end; a sequencing error may be responsible. V and J are TRBV7-7 and TRBJ2-5; D not resolved. Germline V gene sequence: CDR1 SSHAT, CDR2 FNYEAQ (reference sequence). The CDR3 consists of 12 residues. The chain's CDR3 is CASSHSKETQYF. CDR3 bases: TGTGCTAGCAGCCACTCAAAGGAGACCCAGTACTTC.

The J gene is TRBJ1-4, the V gene TRBV7-2, with 7 bases that match TRBD1. The germline CDR1 and CDR2 sequences are SGHTA and FQGNSA. The V and J ends lost 4 bases and 10 bases, in that order; junction bases with no gene match: 9. The CDR3 is 14 residues long. Here the CDR3 DNA reads TGTGCCAGCAGCTCGATGGGGACAGACATAAAACTGTTTTTT. Protein sequence: CASSSMGTDIKLFF.

The chain uses TRBV19 and TRBJ2-2; tentatively, D is TRBD1 (6 bases). With 3 bases removed from V and 5 bases from J, the gap between germline ends came to 10 bases. This CDR3 contains 14 residues. Per the germline V gene, CDR1 is LNHDA and CDR2 is SQIVND (reference sequence). This CDR3 is CASSIQTGTGELFF. CDR3 coding DNA: TGTGCCAGTAGTATTCAAACAGGGACCGGGGAGCTGTTTTTT.

V gene TRBV15 combines with J gene TRBJ1-5; possible D gene TRBD1, 6 bases. Germline-derived CDR1 and CDR2 are LNHNV and YYDKDF (reference sequence). V gave up 5 bases and J gave up 4 bases, with 18 bases separating them. The CDR3 spans 16 residues. In DNA form, the CDR3 reads TGTGCCACCAGCGCTAAGGGGGTCGGCGGGAATCAGCCCCAGCATTTT. Translation gives CATSAKGVGGNQPQHF.

This chain joins TRBV19 and TRBJ1-5; D is unclear. CDR1 and CDR2 (germline): LNHDA, SQIVND (reference sequence). The CDR3 has 16 amino acids. Trimming pared 6 bases from V and 4 bases from J, leaving 19 bases between. In DNA, the CDR3 is TGTGCCAGTAGCCTACCATCCCATACCATAAATCAGCCCCAGCATTTT. Encoded protein: CASSLPSHTINQPQHF. Together with reference TRBV19 and TRBJ1-5, the CDR3 gives the full variable domain: DGGITQSPKYLFRKEGQNVTLSCEQNLNHDAMYWYRQDPGQGLRLIYYSQIVNDFQKGDIAEGYSVSREKKESFPLTVTSAQKNPTAFYLCASSLPSHTINQPQHFGDGTRLSIL.

V gene TRBV6-5 combines with J gene TRBJ1-2; the D is unclear. The CDR3 runs 14 residues. Germline loops: CDR1 MNHEY, CDR2 SVGAGI. Trimming removed 0 bases at V and 0 bases at J, with 5 bases between. In DNA form, the CDR3 reads TGTGCCAGCAGTTACTCGAGGTCTAACTATGGCTACACCTTC. It yields the protein CASSYSRSNYGYTF.

J is TRBJ1-3 and V is TRBV2, with 8 bases fitting TRBD1. J gave up 4 bases and V 7 bases, and 12 bases lay outside the gene matches. The CDR3 loop spans 16 amino acids. From germline, CDR1 is SNHLY and CDR2 FYNNEI. The CDR3 spells CASTRSGTGLGNTIYF. The CDR3 DNA reads TGTGCCAGCACCCGAAGTGGGACAGGCCTAGGAAACACCATATATTTT.

This clone was detected only once. The chain recombines TRBV5-1 with TRBJ2-7; 7 bases map to TRBD1. CDR3 length: 14 amino acids. J lost 5 bases, V lost 4 bases, and 9 bases had no gene match. CDR1 is SGHRS, CDR2 YFSETQ, per germline. The CDR3 DNA follows: TGCGCCAGCAGCACCGTACAGGGGAGCCACGAGCAGTACTTC. Translation: CASSTVQGSHEQYF.

V usage is TRBV19 and J usage is TRBJ2-1, with 10 bases matching TRBD2. With 4 bases clipped from V and 10 bases from J, the junction kept 10 bases outside the gene matches. This CDR3 is 15 amino acids long. From germline, CDR1 is LNHDA and CDR2 SQIVND (reference sequence). CDR3 loop: CASSSPAGGPGEQFF. CDR3 nucleotides: TGTGCCAGTAGTAGCCCAGCGGGAGGGCCGGGAGAGCAGTTCTTC.

This clone showed up just a few times. J is TRBJ1-2 and V is TRBV18, with a weak D call TRBD1 (6 bases). CDR3 length: 16 amino acids. V lost 2 bases and J lost 8, with 21 bases in between. Germline lookup yields CDR1 KGHSH and CDR2 LQKENI. The CDR3 bases are TGTGCCAGCTCACCAAACCCGCCGACAGGAGTGACGGGCTACACCTTC. Amino acids: CASSPNPPTGVTGYTF.

The CDR3 protein is CASSAPGGAYYGYTF. The CDR3 nucleotides are TGTGCCAGCAGCGCCCCTGGGGGGGCATACTATGGCTACACCTTC. The chain joins TRBV9 to TRBJ1-2, with D possibly matching TRBD1 (6 bases). Germline V CDR1 and CDR2: SGDLS, YYNGEE. The CDR3 covers 15 residues. V dropped 3 bases and J dropped 3 bases, with 15 bases sitting between them.

Comment on this clone: This sample also contains other DNA sequences that code for the same CDR3. The V gene is TRBV7-2, the J gene TRBJ1-4; the D is unclear. Trimming pared 5 bases from V and 3 bases from J, leaving 10 bases between. The V gene's germline CDR1 is SGHTA and CDR2 FQGNSA. This CDR3 is built from 14 residues. The CDR3 region has the DNA TGTGCCAGCAGCCTAGACCGAGCTAATGAAAAACTGTTTTTT. It specifies CASSLDRANEKLFF.

This rearrangement joins TRBV15 to TRBJ1-3, with D maybe TRBD1 (5 bases). The germline gives CDR1 LNHNV, CDR2 YYDKDF (reference sequence). The V end was cut by 0 bases, the J end by 8 bases, with 14 bases between. This CDR3 has 15 amino acids. The CDR3 loop is CATSRDPGFQDTIYF. DNA of the CDR3: TGTGCCACCAGCAGAGATCCAGGGTTTCAAGACACCATATATTTT.

The CDR3 DNA reads as TGTGCCAGCAGCCAAGATTGGGACACAGGGGGACAAGATAGCAATCAGCCCCAGCATTTT. It is translated as CASSQDWDTGGQDSNQPQHF. The V and J genes are TRBV4-2 and TRBJ1-5; TRBD1 agrees at 8 bases. J gave up 0 bases and V 0 bases, and 13 bases lay outside the gene matches. Germline V gene sequence: CDR1 LGHNA, CDR2 YNFKEQ. CDR3 size: 20 residues.

This clone is a singleton in its sample. This rearrangement joins TRBV5-1 to TRBJ2-5; 8 positions agree with TRBD1. Germline V gives CDR1 SGHRS, CDR2 YFSETQ. This CDR3 has 14 residues. The ends lost 4 bases at V and 4 bases at J; junction bases unmatched: 6. The CDR3, as DNA: TGCGCCAGCAGCACAGGGGGGCCCCGAGAGACCCAGTACTTC. Its translation: CASSTGGPRETQYF.

This clone has just a few counts. The chain uses TRBV4-1 and TRBJ1-1; the D gene is possibly TRBD1 (5 bases). Germline CDR1 MGHRA, CDR2 YSYEKL. This CDR3 comprises 15 residues. Trimming cost V 3 bases and J 1 base, with 12 bases left between them. CDR3 in amino acids: CASSHRTDRNTEAFF. The CDR3 nucleotides read TGCGCCAGCAGCCACAGAACCGACAGGAACACTGAAGCTTTCTTT.

This clone came up a few times. The gene calls are TRBV7-6 and TRBJ2-2, with 7 bases aligning to TRBD2. Per the germline V gene, CDR1 is SGHVS and CDR2 is FNYEAQ. Trimming took 6 bases from V and 1 from J; bases not matched to a gene: 5. This CDR3 contains 15 residues. Written as DNA, the CDR3 is TGTGCCAGCAGAGCGGGGTCGTTGAACACCGGGGAGCTGTTTTTT. It specifies CASRAGSLNTGELFF.

J is TRBJ1-1 and V is TRBV10-1; TRBD1 is a possible D gene (6 bases). Germline V gene lookup returns CDR1 WNHNN and CDR2 SYGVQD (reference sequence). This CDR3 contains 13 residues. V was cut by 6 bases and J by 2 bases, with 10 bases left in between. The CDR3 is CASRPGDNTEAFF. As DNA, the CDR3 is TGCGCCAGCAGACCAGGGGACAACACTGAAGCTTTCTTT.